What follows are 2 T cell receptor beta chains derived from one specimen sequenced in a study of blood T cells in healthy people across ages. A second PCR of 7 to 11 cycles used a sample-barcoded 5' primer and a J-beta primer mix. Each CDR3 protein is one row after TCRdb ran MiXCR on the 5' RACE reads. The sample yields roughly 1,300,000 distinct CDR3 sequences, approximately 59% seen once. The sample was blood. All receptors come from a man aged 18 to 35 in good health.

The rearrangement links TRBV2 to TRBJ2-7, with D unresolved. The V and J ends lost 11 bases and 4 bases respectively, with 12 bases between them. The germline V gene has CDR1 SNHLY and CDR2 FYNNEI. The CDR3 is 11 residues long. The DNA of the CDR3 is TGTGCCGGGATCGGCGAGTACGAGCAGTACTTC. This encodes CAGIGEYEQYF.

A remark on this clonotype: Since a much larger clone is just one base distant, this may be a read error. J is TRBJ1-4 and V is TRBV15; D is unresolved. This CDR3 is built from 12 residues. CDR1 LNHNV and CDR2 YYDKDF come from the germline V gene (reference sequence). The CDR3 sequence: CAASRYREKLFF. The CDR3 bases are TGTGCCGCCAGCAGATACCGGGAAAAACTGTTTTTT.